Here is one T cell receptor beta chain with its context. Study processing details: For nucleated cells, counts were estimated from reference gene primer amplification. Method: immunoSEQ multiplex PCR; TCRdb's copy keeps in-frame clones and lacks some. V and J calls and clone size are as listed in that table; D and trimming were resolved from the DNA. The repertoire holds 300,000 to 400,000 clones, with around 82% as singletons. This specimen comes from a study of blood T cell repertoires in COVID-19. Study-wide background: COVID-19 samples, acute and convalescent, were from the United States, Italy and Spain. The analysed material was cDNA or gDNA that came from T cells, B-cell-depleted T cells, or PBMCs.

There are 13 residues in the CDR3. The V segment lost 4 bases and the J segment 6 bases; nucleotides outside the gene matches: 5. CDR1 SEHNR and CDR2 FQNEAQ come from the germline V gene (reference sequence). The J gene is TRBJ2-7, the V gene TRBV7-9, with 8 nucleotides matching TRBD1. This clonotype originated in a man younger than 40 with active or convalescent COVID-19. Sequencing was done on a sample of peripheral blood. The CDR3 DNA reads TGTGCCAGCAGCTACCCTACAGGGGGCGAGCAGTACTTC. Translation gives CASSYPTGGEQYF.